The clone carrying this TCR beta chain has a count of ten or more. Its cognate antigen is unknown. The sample belongs to a study of early T cells in non-severe SARS-CoV-2 infection. Study in general: Unpaired chains resulted from sequencing bulk RNA of unsorted whole blood.

Germline-derived CDR1 and CDR2 are SGHAT and FQNNGV. The CDR3 is 17 amino acids. With 1 base clipped from V and 6 bases from J, the junction kept 10 bases outside the gene matches. General study findings and limits: Anti-spike CD8 specificities were favored by VDJdb matching, whose results missed private and CD4 specificities.

Attachment of unique molecular identifiers to individual cDNA molecules was performed. TCRdb fed the 5' RACE reads into MiXCR, producing one record per CDR3 protein. The sample has just over 80,000 distinct CDR3 sequences; roughly 13% are singletons. The V call is TRBV11-2, the J call TRBJ1-1; 11 bases are a match to TRBD1. The specimen was whole blood. The source of this sequence is an adult who was a healthcare worker with PCR-confirmed SARS-CoV-2 infection or an uninfected control (not recorded which). For the CDR3, the DNA is TGTGCCAGCAGCTTAGCCTTAAGAGGACAGGGGGCCTCTGAAGCTTTCTTT. It is translated as CASSLALRGQGASEAFF.